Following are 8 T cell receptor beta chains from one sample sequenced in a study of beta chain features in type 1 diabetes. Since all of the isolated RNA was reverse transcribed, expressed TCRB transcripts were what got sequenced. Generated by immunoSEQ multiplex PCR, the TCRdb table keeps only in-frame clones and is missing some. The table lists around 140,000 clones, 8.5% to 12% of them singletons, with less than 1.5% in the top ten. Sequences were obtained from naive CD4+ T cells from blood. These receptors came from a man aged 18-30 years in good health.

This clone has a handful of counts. CDR3 DNA: TGTGCCAGCAGCACCGGACAGAACTATGGCTACACCTTC. Its translation is CASSTGQNYGYTF. The chain recombines TRBV7-2 with TRBJ1-2; D is possibly TRBD1 (6 bases). Between the trimmed V and J ends, which lost 5 bases and 2 bases, there was a span of 9 bases. This CDR3 is built from 13 residues. Per the germline V gene, CDR1 is SGHTA and CDR2 is FQGNSA.

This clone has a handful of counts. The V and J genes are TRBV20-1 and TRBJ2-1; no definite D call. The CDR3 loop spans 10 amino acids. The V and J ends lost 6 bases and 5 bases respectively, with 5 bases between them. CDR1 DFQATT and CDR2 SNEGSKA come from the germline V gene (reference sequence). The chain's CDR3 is CSAANNEQFF. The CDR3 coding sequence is TGCAGTGCAGCCAACAATGAGCAGTTCTTC.

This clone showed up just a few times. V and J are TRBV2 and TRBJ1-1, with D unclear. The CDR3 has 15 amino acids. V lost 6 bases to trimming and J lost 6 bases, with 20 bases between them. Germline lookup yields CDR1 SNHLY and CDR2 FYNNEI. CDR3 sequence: CASRVATAGIPEAFF. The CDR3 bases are TGTGCCAGCAGAGTAGCAACGGCTGGTATTCCTGAAGCTTTCTTT.

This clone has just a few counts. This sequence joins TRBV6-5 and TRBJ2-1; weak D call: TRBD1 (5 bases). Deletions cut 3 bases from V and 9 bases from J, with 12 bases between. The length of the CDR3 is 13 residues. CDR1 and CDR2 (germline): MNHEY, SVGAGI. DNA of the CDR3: TGTGCCAGCAGTTATGGGGCCAGCAGTGAGCAGTTCTTC. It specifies CASSYGASSEQFF.

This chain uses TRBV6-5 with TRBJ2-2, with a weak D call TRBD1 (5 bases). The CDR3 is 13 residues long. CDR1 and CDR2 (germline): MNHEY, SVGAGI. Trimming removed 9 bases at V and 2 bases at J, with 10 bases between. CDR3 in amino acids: CASTTANTGELFF. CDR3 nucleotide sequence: TGTGCCAGTACGACAGCAAACACCGGGGAGCTGTTTTTT.

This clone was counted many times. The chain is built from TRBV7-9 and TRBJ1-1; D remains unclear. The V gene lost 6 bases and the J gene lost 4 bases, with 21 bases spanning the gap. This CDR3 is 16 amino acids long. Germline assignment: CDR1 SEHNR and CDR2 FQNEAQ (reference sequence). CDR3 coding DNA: TGTGCCAGCAGGAAAAATCCTGTCGTTTGGAGCACTGAAGCTTTCTTT. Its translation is CASRKNPVVWSTEAFF.

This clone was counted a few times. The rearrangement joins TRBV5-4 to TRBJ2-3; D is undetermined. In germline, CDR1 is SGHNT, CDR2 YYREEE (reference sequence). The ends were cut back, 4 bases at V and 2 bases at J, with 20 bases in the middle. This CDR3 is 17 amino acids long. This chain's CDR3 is CASSPYTQSRNTDTQYF. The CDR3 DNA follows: TGTGCCAGCAGCCCGTATACCCAGTCCCGAAACACAGATACGCAGTATTTT.

The CDR3 sequence: CASSQGPSGGPPTDTQYF. DNA for the CDR3: TGCGCCAGCAGCCAAGGGCCTAGCGGGGGCCCTCCCACAGATACGCAGTATTTT. This sequence joins TRBV4-3 and TRBJ2-3; TRBD2 agrees at 10 bases. With V trimmed by 1 base and J by 2 bases, 9 bases remained unmatched. The length of the CDR3 is 18 residues. Germline loops: CDR1 LGHNA, CDR2 YSLEER.